Below are 30 T cell receptor beta chains sequenced from a single sample in a study of shared clonotypes between healthy human individuals. Profiled with immunoSEQ multiplex PCR; TCRdb holds only in-frame clones, not every one. The profile shows around 2.3 million clones, around 95% of them singletons. Sequencing was performed on naive CD4+ T cells sorted from blood. Subset denoted: CD45RA+ positively selected. The receptors come from a man aged 18 to 30 in good health.

The rearrangement links TRBV7-6 to TRBJ1-1; no definite D call. The V end lost 5 bases, the J end lost 0 bases, and 10 bases lay between the germline ends. CDR3 length: 14 amino acids. Germline CDR1 reads SGHVS; CDR2 reads FNYEAQ. The CDR3 DNA is TGTGCCAGCAGCGCGGACGGAATGAACACTGAAGCTTTCTTT. Its protein product is CASSADGMNTEAFF.

The V gene is TRBV7-9, the J gene TRBJ2-3; 7 nucleotides align to TRBD1. J gave up 7 bases and V 6 bases, and 4 bases lay outside the gene matches. This CDR3 contains 12 residues. Germline loops: CDR1 SEHNR, CDR2 FQNEAQ (reference sequence). Here the CDR3 reads CASRIRGNTQYF. In DNA form, the CDR3 reads TGTGCCAGCAGAATCAGGGGGAATACGCAGTATTTT.

This rearrangement joins TRBV30 to TRBJ2-1, with 11 bases lining up with TRBD2. There are 14 residues in the CDR3. Germline CDR1 is GTSNPN and CDR2 is SVGIG (reference sequence). Unmatched junction bases numbered 9, after V lost 5 bases and J lost 9 bases. CDR3 nucleotide sequence: TGTGCCTGGGATCTTGGACTAGCGGGTCCTGAGCAGTTCTTC. This codes for CAWDLGLAGPEQFF.

This clone was detected once. This chain uses TRBV27 with TRBJ1-4; D is perhaps TRBD1 (5 bases). V was shortened by 3 bases and J by 4 bases, with 9 bases between the two germline ends. Germline CDR1 is MNHEY and CDR2 is SMNVEV (reference sequence). CDR3 size: 14 residues. The CDR3 nucleotides read TGTGCCAGCAGTTTCCAGGGACTTAATGAAAAACTGTTTTTT. Translation gives CASSFQGLNEKLFF. The entire variable domain, with the rest obtained from reference TRBV27 and TRBJ1-4, is as follows: EAQVTQNPRYLITVTGKKLTVTCSQNMNHEYMSWYRQDPGLGLRQIYYSMNVEVTDKGDVPEGYKVSRKEKRNFPLILESPSPNQTSLYFCASSFQGLNEKLFFGSGTQLSVL.

The chain joins TRBV18 to TRBJ2-7; D remains unclear. Germline assignment: CDR1 KGHSH and CDR2 LQKENI. V lost 2 bases and J lost 7, with 6 bases in between. The CDR3 is 11 amino acids. For the CDR3, the DNA is TGTGCCAGCTCACCAGGGTGGGAGCAGTACTTC. Protein product: CASSPGWEQYF.

This chain links TRBV30 with TRBJ2-7; no definite D call. There are 12 residues in the CDR3. V lost 2 bases to trimming and J lost 6 bases, with 11 bases between them. Germline V gene sequence: CDR1 GTSNPN, CDR2 SVGIG (reference sequence). DNA of the CDR3: TGTGCCTGGAGTCGGGTTAGGTTCGAGCAGTACTTC. This translates into CAWSRVRFEQYF.

V and J are TRBV30 and TRBJ2-7, with 9 bases matching TRBD2. J lost 3 bases, V lost 1 base, and 4 bases had no gene match. The germline V gene has CDR1 GTSNPN and CDR2 SVGIG (reference sequence). The length of the CDR3 is 14 residues. The CDR3 sequence is CAWSGGAGGYEQYF. The CDR3 DNA follows: TGTGCCTGGAGTGGAGGAGCGGGGGGCTACGAGCAGTACTTC. The full variable domain, rest sourced from reference TRBV30 and TRBJ2-7, is SQTIHQWPATLVQPVGSPLSLECTVEGTSNPNLYWYRQAAGRGLQLLFYSVGIGQISSEVPQNLSASRPQDRQFILSSKKLLLSDSGFYLCAWSGGAGGYEQYFGPGTRLTVT.

J is TRBJ1-1 and V is TRBV6-5; TRBD1 is a possible D gene (6 bases). With 2 bases removed from V and 2 bases from J, the gap between germline ends came to 9 bases. The CDR3 is 14 residues long. Germline V lookup: CDR1 MNHEY, CDR2 SVGAGI. CDR3 region: CASSYTGFNTEAFF. The CDR3 region has the DNA TGTGCCAGCAGTTACACAGGGTTTAACACTGAAGCTTTCTTT.

The chain couples TRBV4-1 to TRBJ2-2; a weak D match, TRBD1 (7 bases). The CDR3 has 15 residues. The V and J ends lost 2 bases and 4 bases respectively, with 11 bases between them. The V gene's germline CDR1 is MGHRA and CDR2 YSYEKL. The CDR3 DNA is TGCGCCAGCAGCCAAAGGCAGGGGGGCACCGGGGAGCTGTTTTTT. Its protein is CASSQRQGGTGELFF.

The gene calls are TRBV7-2 and TRBJ1-4, with 8 bases that match TRBD1. The CDR3 contains 14 residues. In germline, CDR1 is SGHTA, CDR2 FQGNSA. V gave up 5 bases and J gave up 8 bases; unmatched junction bases: 7. CDR3 nucleotide sequence: TGTGCCAGCAGCCTGGACAGGGCTACCGAAAAACTGTTTTTT. This codes for CASSLDRATEKLFF.

This chain uses TRBV5-1 with TRBJ1-4, with 7 bases aligning to TRBD1. The J segment lost 8 bases and the V segment lost 4 bases, leaving 11 bases of the junction unmatched. The CDR3 is made up of 15 amino acids. Germline CDR1 reads SGHRS; CDR2 reads YFSETQ. CDR3 bases: TGCGCCAGCAGCATGACAGGGAACTCGGGAGAAAAACTGTTTTTT. This encodes CASSMTGNSGEKLFF.

The CDR3 reads CASSFSGTGPLETQYF. CDR3 bases: TGTGCCAGCAGCTTCTCCGGGACAGGTCCATTAGAGACCCAGTACTTC. V usage is TRBV5-6 and J usage is TRBJ2-5; 8 bases agree with TRBD1. The CDR3 runs to 16 residues. CDR1 is SGHDT and CDR2 is YYEEEE in the germline V gene. V was pared by 2 bases and J by 4 bases, with 10 bases of the junction left unmatched.

The J gene is TRBJ2-5, the V gene TRBV2; D is uncertain. Germline CDR1 SNHLY, CDR2 FYNNEI. The CDR3 is made up of 14 amino acids. Trimming stripped 6 bases from V and 0 bases from J, with 11 bases between. This CDR3 reads CASRLEEYQETQYF. For the CDR3, the DNA is TGTGCCAGCAGACTCGAGGAGTACCAAGAGACCCAGTACTTC. The whole variable domain, filled in from reference TRBV2 and TRBJ2-5, reads EPEVTQTPSHQVTQMGQEVILRCVPISNHLYFYWYRQILGQKVEFLVSFYNNEISEKSEIFDDQFSVERPDGSNFTLKIRSTKLEDSAMYFCASRLEEYQETQYFGPGTRLLVL.

The V call is TRBV19, the J call TRBJ2-5; 8 bases map to TRBD2. CDR1 is LNHDA, CDR2 SQIVND, per germline (reference sequence). The junction had 9 bases not matched to a gene; V was cut back by 11 bases and J by 4 bases. The CDR3 sequence is 13 residues long. CDR3 amino acids: CASKWSGGETQYF. The CDR3 DNA follows: TGTGCCTCGAAATGGAGCGGGGGAGAGACCCAGTACTTC.

This chain uses TRBV5-4 with TRBJ1-6; D is unclear. Trimming left V 3 bases short and J 5 bases short, with 12 bases between. Germline CDR1 is SGHNT and CDR2 is YYREEE (reference sequence). CDR3 length: 15 amino acids. The CDR3 bases are TGTGCCAGCAGCTATTCCCCGGAGAATAATTCACCCCTCCACTTT. Translation gives CASSYSPENNSPLHF.

The chain combines TRBV10-3 with TRBJ2-2, with no clear D. The CDR3 is 15 amino acids. V lost 2 bases and J 6 bases, leaving 13 bases between the germline ends. The V gene's germline CDR1 is ENHRY and CDR2 SYGVKD. The CDR3 loop is CAISEAGPSPGELFF. CDR3 nucleotide sequence: TGTGCCATCAGTGAGGCCGGACCTTCGCCCGGGGAGCTGTTTTTT.

The chain recombines TRBV19 with TRBJ2-6; D possibly corresponds to TRBD1 (6 bases). The CDR3 is 15 residues long. Germline loops: CDR1 LNHDA, CDR2 SQIVND (reference sequence). V dropped 5 bases and J dropped 4 bases, with 12 bases sitting between them. The CDR3 protein is CASSPSQGGANVLTF. Written as DNA, the CDR3 is TGTGCCAGTAGTCCGTCCCAGGGGGGGGCCAACGTCCTGACTTTC.

The chain couples TRBV2 to TRBJ1-5; the match to TRBD1 covers 8 bases. CDR1 is SNHLY and CDR2 is FYNNEI in the germline V gene. Losses at the gene ends were 6 bases for V and 5 bases for J; bases not matched to a gene: 6. This CDR3 region has 14 residues. For the CDR3, the DNA is TGTGCCAGCAGGGTGGACAGGGCAGATCAGCCCCAGCATTTT. Its protein product is CASRVDRADQPQHF.

The chain recombines TRBV9 with TRBJ2-7; 9 bases fit TRBD2. V lost 3 bases, J lost 1 base, and 5 bases stayed unmatched. The germline gives CDR1 SGDLS, CDR2 YYNGEE. This CDR3 spans 15 amino acids. The CDR3 sequence is CASSERGLASYEQYF. CDR3 DNA sequence: TGTGCCAGCAGCGAAAGAGGACTAGCGTCCTACGAGCAGTACTTC.

As concerns this clone: At one boundary the junction diverges from the germline segment, which might be a read error. The V and J genes are TRBV2 and TRBJ2-7; no clear D gene. The length of the CDR3 is 12 residues. Germline CDR1 is SNHLY and CDR2 is FYNNEI. The CDR3 DNA reads TGTGCCAGCAGGGAAGGGACCTACGAGCAGTACTTC. Translated: CASREGTYEQYF.

The V call is TRBV11-2, the J call TRBJ2-2; D is uncertain. V was trimmed by 5 bases and J by 8 bases, leaving 9 bases between them. The CDR3 contains 12 residues. The V gene's germline CDR1 is SGHAT and CDR2 FQNNGV. CDR3 protein: CASSQTVGELFF. The CDR3, as DNA: TGTGCCAGCAGCCAGACTGTGGGGGAGCTGTTTTTT.

The chain recombines TRBV2 with TRBJ1-5; D remains unclear. Deletions cut 6 bases from V and 4 bases from J, with 16 bases between. This CDR3 contains 15 residues. CDR1 SNHLY and CDR2 FYNNEI come from the germline V gene. In nucleotides, the CDR3 is TGTGCCAGCAGGGGCCGCAGGTGGGAGAATCAGCCCCAGCATTTT. Protein: CASRGRRWENQPQHF.

As concerns this clone: This sample includes further DNA sequences coding for the same CDR3. The chain combines TRBV7-2 with TRBJ1-3; D remains unclear. This CDR3 is 16 amino acids long. CDR1 and CDR2 from the germline V gene are SGHTA and FQGNSA. V shed 1 base and J shed 0 bases, with 10 bases lying between them. DNA for the CDR3: TGTGCCAGCAGCTTAGGAGCAGGCTTCTCTGGAAACACCATATATTTT. Translated, it gives CASSLGAGFSGNTIYF.

The genes are TRBV6-5 and TRBJ1-2; no clear D. The CDR3 loop spans 12 amino acids. The germline V and J ends were trimmed by 6 bases and 3 bases, with 8 bases remaining between them. CDR1 is MNHEY and CDR2 is SVGAGI in the germline V gene. The CDR3 DNA reads TGTGCCAGCAGCCAGGACGACTATGGCTACACCTTC. Residues: CASSQDDYGYTF.

The genes are TRBV20-1 and TRBJ1-1, with a possible D match to TRBD1 (6 bases). The CDR3 length is 11 residues. Germline V lookup: CDR1 DFQATT, CDR2 SNEGSKA (reference sequence). V lost 4 bases and J 10 bases, leaving 13 bases between the germline ends. The CDR3 here is CSAMDSKRAFF. The CDR3, as DNA: TGCAGTGCTATGGACAGTAAACGAGCTTTCTTT.

Concerning this clone: Other nucleotide sequences from this sample produce the same CDR3. The chain has TRBV5-1 and TRBJ2-2; TRBD1 is a possible D gene (6 bases). V lost 5 bases to trimming and J lost 0 bases, with 11 bases between them. CDR3 size: 15 residues. Germline V gene lookup returns CDR1 SGHRS and CDR2 YFSETQ. CDR3 nucleotides: TGCGCCAGCAGTCCGGACAGAGCGAACACCGGGGAGCTGTTTTTT. The encoded protein is CASSPDRANTGELFF.

The rearrangement uses TRBV5-4 and TRBJ2-6; D is unresolved. Germline CDR1 SGHNT, CDR2 YYREEE (reference sequence). The CDR3 extends over 15 amino acids. V lost 3 bases, J lost 0 bases, and 7 bases lay in between. CDR3 nucleotide sequence: TGTGCCAGCAGCTCAGCCCCCTCTGGGGCCAACGTCCTGACTTTC. Translating gives CASSSAPSGANVLTF.

The rearrangement uses TRBV18 and TRBJ2-7; 8 positions match TRBD2. J lost 5 bases, V lost 2 bases, and 2 bases had no gene match. CDR1 KGHSH and CDR2 LQKENI come from the germline V gene. There are 13 residues in the CDR3. The CDR3 here is CASSPTSGDEQYF. The CDR3 DNA is TGTGCCAGCTCACCAACTAGCGGCGACGAGCAGTACTTC.

The rearrangement links TRBV18 to TRBJ2-7; 7 bases fit TRBD1. The V gene end was trimmed by 3 bases and the J gene end by 3 bases; junction bases not matched to a gene: 5. Germline V gene lookup returns CDR1 KGHSH and CDR2 LQKENI. This CDR3 is 14 amino acids long. CDR3 in DNA: TGTGCCAGCTCACCGGGACAGACAGTCTACGAGCAGTACTTC. It encodes CASSPGQTVYEQYF. Combining the CDR3 with reference TRBV18 and TRBJ2-7 gives the whole variable domain NAGVMQNPRHLVRRRGQEARLRCSPMKGHSHVYWYRQLPEEGLKFMVYLQKENIIDESGMPKERFSAEFPKEGPSILRIQQVVRGDSAAYFCASSPGQTVYEQYFGPGTRLTVT.

The gene calls are TRBV5-4 and TRBJ2-5; D tentatively reads TRBD1 or TRBD2 (5 bases each). From germline, CDR1 is SGHNT and CDR2 YYREEE (reference sequence). V was cut by 4 bases and J by 3 bases, with 10 bases left in between. CDR3 length: 13 amino acids. The chain's CDR3 is CASSQGPEETQYF. CDR3 DNA sequence: TGTGCCAGCAGCCAGGGACCAGAAGAGACCCAGTACTTC.